Shown below are 2 T cell receptor beta chains from a single sample sequenced in a study of blood T cell repertoires in COVID-19. Clones were sequenced by immunoSEQ multiplex PCR, and TCRdb holds only the in-frame ones, with some missing. The table shows approximately 99,000 clones, with less than 85% occurring only once. The sequencing sample was made of peripheral blood. Receptor source: a woman aged 40 to 50 with acute or convalescent COVID-19.

The rearrangement links TRBV30 to TRBJ2-7; 11 bases agree with TRBD1. Per the germline V gene, CDR1 is GTSNPN and CDR2 is SVGIG (reference sequence). With V trimmed by 6 bases and J by 4 bases, 8 bases remained unmatched. This CDR3 has 14 amino acids. CDR3 DNA sequence: TGTGCCTGTATCCGGGACAGGGGGGGATACGAGCAGTACTTC. Encoded protein: CACIRDRGGYEQYF.

J is TRBJ2-2 and V is TRBV7-3; 8 nucleotides match TRBD1. This CDR3 region has 16 residues. CDR1 is SGHTA and CDR2 is FQGTGA in the germline V gene. V shed 3 bases and J 4 bases; nucleotides not matched to a gene: 7. CDR3 residues: CASSLLGQGGTGELFF. CDR3 DNA: TGTGCCAGCAGCTTGTTAGGACAGGGCGGCACCGGGGAGCTGTTTTTT.